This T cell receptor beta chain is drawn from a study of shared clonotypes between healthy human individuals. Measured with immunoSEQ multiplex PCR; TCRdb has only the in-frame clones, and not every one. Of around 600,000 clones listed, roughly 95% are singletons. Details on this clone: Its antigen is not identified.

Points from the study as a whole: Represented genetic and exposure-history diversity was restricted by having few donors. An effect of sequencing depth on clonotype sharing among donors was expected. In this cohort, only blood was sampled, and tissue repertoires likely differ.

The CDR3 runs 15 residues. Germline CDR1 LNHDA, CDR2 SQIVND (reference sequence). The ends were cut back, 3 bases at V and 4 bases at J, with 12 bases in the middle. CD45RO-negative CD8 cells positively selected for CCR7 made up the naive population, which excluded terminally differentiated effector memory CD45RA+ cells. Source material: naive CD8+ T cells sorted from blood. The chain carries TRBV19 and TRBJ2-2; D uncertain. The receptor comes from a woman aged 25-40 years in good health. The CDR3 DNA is TGTGCCAGTAGTATCGTCGGGTTTGGCACCGGGGAGCTGTTTTTT. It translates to CASSIVGFGTGELFF.